The 13 T cell receptor beta chains in this list originate from one sample, sequenced in a study of blood T cells in healthy people across ages. With a J-beta primer mix and a sample-barcoded 5' primer, a second PCR ran about 7 to 12 cycles. TCRdb re-called the 5' RACE reads through MiXCR, storing one row per CDR3 protein. The sample records over 750,000 distinct CDR3 sequences, around 25% being singletons. A further study also used this sample, focusing on T cells of mothers and their children.

The sample comprised blood. The origin of the receptors is a boy aged 5-17 years in good health.

J is TRBJ2-3 and V is TRBV12-3 or TRBV12-4, with 8 bases that match TRBD1. V was clipped by 5 bases and J by 8 bases; unmatched bases: 6. The CDR3 length is 13 residues. DNA for the CDR3: TGTGCCAGCAGTCCGACAGGGGCTGGTACGCAGTATTTT. As protein: CASSPTGAGTQYF.

This clonotype has just a few counts. The rearrangement joins TRBV20-1 to TRBJ2-1, with 7 nucleotides matching TRBD1. Germline values: CDR1 DFQATT, CDR2 SNEGSKA (reference sequence). V shed 6 bases and J 3 bases; nucleotides not matched to a gene: 5. There are 13 residues in the CDR3. DNA of the CDR3: TGCAGTGCGATGACAGGGTTCTACAATGAGCAGTTCTTC. This codes for CSAMTGFYNEQFF.

A few counts support this clonotype. The chain recombines TRBV12-3 or TRBV12-4 with TRBJ2-1; 7 positions match TRBD2. After removal of 3 bases from V and 0 bases from J, the junction contained 11 bases not matched to a gene. CDR3 length: 18 amino acids. The CDR3 protein is CASSFWLAEGSSYNEQFF. Written as DNA, the CDR3 is TGTGCCAGCAGTTTTTGGCTAGCGGAGGGGAGCTCCTACAATGAGCAGTTCTTC.

The rearrangement joins TRBV28 to TRBJ2-5, with 12 bases aligning to TRBD2. The end of the DNA aligns better with TRBJ2-7, so the J call may be wrong. The CDR3 has 15 residues. CDR1 and CDR2 (germline): MDHEN, SYDVKM. The CDR3 bases are TGTGCCAGCAGTCCGACTAGCGGGGGAACCTACGAGCAGTACTTC. This encodes CASSPTSGGTYEQYF.

This chain links TRBV7-9 with TRBJ2-3, with 8 bases matching TRBD1. The J call may be faulty, since TRBJ1-5 better matches the DNA end. This CDR3 is built from 15 residues. In germline, CDR1 is SEHNR, CDR2 FQNEAQ (reference sequence). The CDR3 loop reads CASSITGGGTDTQHF. The CDR3 nucleotides are TGTGCCAGCAGCATTACAGGGGGTGGCACAGATACGCAGCATTTT.

This clonotype appeared a few times. The V gene is TRBV7-9, the J gene TRBJ2-7, with TRBD1 identical over 8 bases. This CDR3 comprises 15 residues. V shed 4 bases and J 6 bases; nucleotides not matched to a gene: 11. The germline V gene has CDR1 SEHNR and CDR2 FQNEAQ (reference sequence). The CDR3 protein is CASSSGQGGFSEQYF. The CDR3 DNA sequence: TGTGCCAGCAGCTCAGGACAGGGAGGTTTTTCCGAGCAGTACTTC.

The chain uses TRBV4-3 and TRBJ2-6, with a possible D match to TRBD2 (5 bases). CDR3 length: 20 amino acids. Looked up from germline, CDR1 is LGHNA and CDR2 is YSLEER. The V end lost 2 bases, the J end lost 0 bases, and 20 bases lay between the germline ends. Written as DNA, the CDR3 is TGCGCCAGCAGCCAATTCTCTCCGCTCGAGGGAATCTCTGGGGCCAACGTCCTGACTTTC. This translates into CASSQFSPLEGISGANVLTF.

This clonotype was picked up a small number of times. The V and J genes are TRBV4-1 and TRBJ2-1; D remains unclear. Trimming shortened V by 1 base and J by 0 bases, and 7 bases separated the two germline ends. The CDR3 runs 15 residues. Germline lookup yields CDR1 MGHRA and CDR2 YSYEKL. CDR3 protein: CASSQATSSYNEQFF. The CDR3 DNA reads as TGCGCCAGCAGCCAAGCGACAAGCTCCTACAATGAGCAGTTCTTC.

This clonotype turned up a few times. V and J are TRBV9 and TRBJ1-2; D is undetermined. V gave up 5 bases and J gave up 8 bases, with 13 bases separating them. The CDR3 contains 12 residues. Germline values: CDR1 SGDLS, CDR2 YYNGEE. The CDR3 nucleotides are TGTGCCAGCAGTATGGACGTTGGGGGCTACACCTTC. Translated: CASSMDVGGYTF.

V is TRBV7-9 and J is TRBJ2-5; no clear D. The germline V gene encodes CDR1 SEHNR and CDR2 FQNEAQ (reference sequence). This CDR3 has 12 amino acids. V was pared by 0 bases and J by 5 bases, with 4 bases between. The CDR3 is CASSLAMETQYF. CDR3 coding DNA: TGTGCCAGCAGCTTAGCGATGGAGACCCAGTACTTC.

The chain recombines TRBV12-3 or TRBV12-4 with TRBJ2-7; 9 bases map to TRBD2. The trim removed 7 bases at V and 6 bases at J, leaving 7 bases unmatched. This CDR3 spans 13 amino acids. For the CDR3, the DNA is TGTGCCAGCACCACGGATAGCGGGGGCGAGCAGTACTTC. Its translation: CASTTDSGGEQYF.

With respect to this clonotype: One end of the junction does not line up with germline, which may come from a read error. J is TRBJ2-1 and V is TRBV7-3; D gene uncertain. The germline gives CDR1 SGHTA, CDR2 FQGTGA. This CDR3 contains 13 residues. CDR3 protein: CVSSLNSGNEQFF. The CDR3 DNA is TGTGTCAGCAGCTTAAATAGTGGCAATGAGCAGTTCTTC.

This rearrangement joins TRBV27 to TRBJ1-1, with 8 bases that match TRBD1. The CDR3 is 16 residues long. V lost 5 bases and J lost 1; bases outside the gene matches: 9. CDR1 is MNHEY and CDR2 is SMNVEV in the germline V gene (reference sequence). In DNA form, the CDR3 reads TGTGCCAGCAGTGGAGAAGCCGGGACAGGGAACACTGAAGCTTTCTTT. Protein: CASSGEAGTGNTEAFF.